This TCR beta chain was obtained from a study of blood T cell repertoires in COVID-19. Across the whole study: Collection of acute and convalescent COVID-19 samples took place in the United States, Italy and Spain. Nucleic acid was either cDNA or gDNA, and it came from T cells, B-cell-depleted T cells, or PBMCs.

Followed over time, Seattle patients had been enrolled while infection was active. V lost 5 bases, J lost 5 bases, and 12 bases stayed unmatched. The CDR3 extends over 15 amino acids. CDR1 and CDR2 from the germline V gene are MNHEY and SVGAGI. This clone has only one observation. TCRdb's table, derived via immunoSEQ multiplex PCR, lists solely in-frame clones and lacks some. This sample yields around 200,000 clones, of which more than 70% are seen a single time; approximately 18% belongs to the top ten. The clonotype was recovered from an older person with COVID-19, enrolled during active disease. Input material: peripheral blood. The genes are TRBV6-5 and TRBJ2-7; the match to TRBD2 covers 7 bases. CDR3 amino acids: CASSTGGLVVHEQYF. In DNA form, the CDR3 reads TGTGCCAGCAGTACCGGCGGACTAGTCGTCCACGAGCAGTACTTC.